This T cell receptor (beta chain) was found in a study of CD8 T cells in ankylosing spondylitis (dated by TCRdb to about 2017). A note on the overall study: The study set out to find disease-linked TCR variants by profiling T cell receptor beta repertoires in ankylosing spondylitis patients and healthy donors. The full study cohort comprised about 24 ankylosing spondylitis patients and approximately 100 healthy donors. Peripheral blood samples were taken, and synovial fluid was additionally collected from ankylosing spondylitis patients.

This clonotype came up a few times. It has no known antigen specificity. No base qualities exist here, and no much larger clone lies one base off it. Sequencing used an Illumina HiSeq 2500. TCR beta libraries were prepared by quantitative 5'-RACE with molecular barcodes. The paper's processing steps were these. Disease-linked TCR variants were identified with a new computational method built on a probabilistic model of VDJ rearrangement. The public sequencing data were trimmed at Q25 with fastp and processed into clonotypes with MiXCR by TCRdb, which kept only in-frame beta chains. Rows are combined by CDR3 protein, so each entry shows the most common genes and DNA. In this record, the V and J calls reflect TCRdb's handling and not the investigators' own analysis. The sample data list approximately 500,000 distinct CDR3 sequences, and roughly 13% of these were observed just once. The biggest ten clones account for 6.5% to 7% of the sample.

Broad study findings and their caveats: A CD8+ phenotype was shown by the disease-linked clones, which were found at relatively low frequencies in peripheral blood. According to the report, matched synovial fluid samples from ankylosing spondylitis patients were significantly enriched for the disease-linked clones. Some motif variants were previously reported in synovial fluid and blood of reactive arthritis patients, suggesting common disease-initiation mechanisms. Blood from ankylosing spondylitis patients appeared to be characterized by a TCR beta motif made up of about 8 highly homologous amino acid variants.

Taken from the germline V gene, the CDR1 and CDR2 loops are ENHRY and SYGVKD. Including the terminal cysteine and phenylalanine, the CDR3 comprises 15 residues. The DNA shown is the 45-base CDR3, in frame from base 1. At the junction V is shortened by 7 bases and J by 4 bases, with 19 bases in between. The receptor was isolated from a male donor with ankylosing spondylitis. The sample consisted of blood, either unsorted or a sorted T cell fraction (not recorded which). The rearranged chain carries TRBV10-3 and TRBJ1-2; the D gene is possibly TRBD1, with 5 bases matching. The CDR3 loop reads CAIKGLTRRSYGYTF. The DNA sequence reads TGTGCCATCAAGGGACTTACTAGGAGAAGCTATGGCTACACCTTC.